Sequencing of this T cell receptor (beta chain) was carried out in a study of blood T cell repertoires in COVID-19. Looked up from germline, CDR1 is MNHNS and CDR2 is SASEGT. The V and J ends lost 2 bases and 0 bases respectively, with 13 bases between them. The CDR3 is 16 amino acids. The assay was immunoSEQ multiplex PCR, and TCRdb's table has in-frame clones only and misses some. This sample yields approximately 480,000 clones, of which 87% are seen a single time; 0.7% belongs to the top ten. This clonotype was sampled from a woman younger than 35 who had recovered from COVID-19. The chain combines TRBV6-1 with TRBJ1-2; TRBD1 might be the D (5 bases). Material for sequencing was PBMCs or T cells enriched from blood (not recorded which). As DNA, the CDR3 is TGTGCCAGCAGTGAATGGGGAGGGGCAGCTAACTATGGCTACACCTTC. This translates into CASSEWGGAANYGYTF.